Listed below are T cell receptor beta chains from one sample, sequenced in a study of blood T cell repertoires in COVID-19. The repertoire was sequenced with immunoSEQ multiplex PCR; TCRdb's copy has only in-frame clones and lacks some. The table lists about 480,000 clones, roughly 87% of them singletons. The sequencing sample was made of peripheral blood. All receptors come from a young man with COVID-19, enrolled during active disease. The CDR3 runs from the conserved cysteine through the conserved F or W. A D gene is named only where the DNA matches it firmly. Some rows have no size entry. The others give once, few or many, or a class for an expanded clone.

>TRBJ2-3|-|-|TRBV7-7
CASRLITTSTDTQYF
TGTGCTAGCAGACTGATAACTACTAGCACAGATACGCAGTATTTT
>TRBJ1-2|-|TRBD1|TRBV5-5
CASSEDRANYGYTF
TGTGCCAGCAGCGAAGACAGGGCTAACTATGGCTACACCTTC
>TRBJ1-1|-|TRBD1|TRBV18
CASSPQDRHTEAFF
TGTGCCAGCTCACCACAGGACAGGCACACTGAAGCTTTCTTT
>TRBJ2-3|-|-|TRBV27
CASSSRQTASTDTQYF
TGTGCCAGCAGTTCCCGGCAGACAGCTAGCACAGATACGCAGTATTTT
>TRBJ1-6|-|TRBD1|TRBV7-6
CASSYSRDSLNSPLHF
TGTGCCAGCAGCTACTCACGGGACAGCCTTAATTCACCCCTCCACTTT
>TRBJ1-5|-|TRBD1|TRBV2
CASSQGQGQNQPQHF
TGTGCCAGCAGCCAGGGACAGGGGCAGAATCAGCCCCAGCATTTT
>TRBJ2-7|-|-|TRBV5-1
CASSPPVEGEQYF
TGCGCCAGCAGCCCCCCCGTGGAGGGTGAGCAGTACTTC
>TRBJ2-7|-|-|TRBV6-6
CASSSKGGAYEQYF
TGTGCCAGCAGTTCCAAAGGGGGAGCCTACGAGCAGTACTTC
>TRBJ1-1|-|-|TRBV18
CASSPMQGTEAFF
TGTGCCAGCTCGCCAATGCAGGGCACTGAAGCTTTCTTT
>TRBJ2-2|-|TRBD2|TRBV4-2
CASSQDKRGGSGELFF
TGTGCCAGCAGCCAAGATAAGCGGGGGGGCTCCGGGGAGCTGTTTTTT
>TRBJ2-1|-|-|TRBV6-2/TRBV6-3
CASSFPYNEQFF
TGTGCCAGCAGTTTTCCATACAATGAGCAGTTCTTC
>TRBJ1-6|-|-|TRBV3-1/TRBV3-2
CASSQGVLPLHF
TGTGCCAGCAGCCAAGGAGTGTTACCCCTCCACTTT
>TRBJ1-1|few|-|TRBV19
CASKEARRQNTEAFF
TGTGCCAGTAAAGAAGCCCGGCGGCAGAACACTGAAGCTTTCTTT
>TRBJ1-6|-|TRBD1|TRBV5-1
CASSLDGTGNSPLHF
TGCGCCAGCAGCTTGGACGGGACAGGGAACTCACCCCTCCACTTT
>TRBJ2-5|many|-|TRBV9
CASSVDAGEIETQYF
TGTGCCAGCAGCGTAGACGCAGGGGAGATAGAGACCCAGTACTTC
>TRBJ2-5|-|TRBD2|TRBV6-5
CASSYGTSRWQETQYF
TGTGCCAGCAGCTACGGGACTAGTCGGTGGCAAGAGACCCAGTACTTC